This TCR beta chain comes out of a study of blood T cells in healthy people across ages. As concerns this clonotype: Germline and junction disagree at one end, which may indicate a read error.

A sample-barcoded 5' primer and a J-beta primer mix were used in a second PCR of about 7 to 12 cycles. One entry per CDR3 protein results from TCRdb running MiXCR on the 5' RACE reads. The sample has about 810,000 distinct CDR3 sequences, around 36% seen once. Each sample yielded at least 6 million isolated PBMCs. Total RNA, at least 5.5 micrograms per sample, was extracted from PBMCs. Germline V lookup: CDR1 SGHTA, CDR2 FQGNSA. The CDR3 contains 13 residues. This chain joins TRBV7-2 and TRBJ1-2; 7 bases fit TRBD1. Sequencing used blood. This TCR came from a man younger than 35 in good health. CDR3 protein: CVSSPQGQYGYTF. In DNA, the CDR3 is TGTGTCAGCAGCCCTCAGGGACAGTATGGCTACACCTTC.